The next 7 T cell receptor beta chains were all read from a single sample in a study of blood T cell repertoires in COVID-19. Assay used: immunoSEQ multiplex PCR; TCRdb lists only in-frame clones, some missing. The data hold 80,000 to 100,000 clones, with roughly 86% observed a single time. Sequencing was performed on peripheral blood. The receptors originated from a woman aged 60-75 years in a cohort sampled during active or convalescent COVID-19.

This chain connects TRBV28 to TRBJ1-1, with D maybe TRBD1 (5 bases). The germline V gene encodes CDR1 MDHEN and CDR2 SYDVKM. The V gene lost 6 bases and the J gene lost 1 base, with 15 bases spanning the gap. CDR3 size: 15 residues. CDR3 sequence reads: CASRNRGLENTEAFF. The CDR3 nucleotides read TGTGCCAGCAGGAACCGGGGACTCGAGAACACTGAAGCTTTCTTT. Together with reference TRBV28 and TRBJ1-1, the CDR3 gives the full variable domain: DVKVTQSSRYLVKRTGEKVFLECVQDMDHENMFWYRQDPGLGLRLIYFSYDVKMKEKGDIPEGYSVSREKKERFSLILESASTNQTSMYLCASRNRGLENTEAFFGQGTRLTVV.

The V call is TRBV24-1, the J call TRBJ1-5; D is ambiguous. Germline V gives CDR1 KGHDR, CDR2 SFDVKD. Between the trimmed V and J ends, which lost 1 base and 1 base, there was a span of 7 bases. This CDR3 has 15 amino acids. CDR3 sequence: CATSDFAGSNQPQHF. The CDR3 DNA reads TGTGCCACCAGTGATTTCGCCGGGAGCAATCAGCCCCAGCATTTT.

This chain joins TRBV18 and TRBJ1-2; D not certain. Germline CDR1 reads KGHSH; CDR2 reads LQKENI. The CDR3 covers 17 residues. Between the trimmed V and J ends, which lost 2 bases and 4 bases, there was a span of 20 bases. This CDR3 reads CASSPGGPYSSPYGYTF. CDR3 nucleotide sequence: TGTGCCAGCTCACCAGGAGGACCCTATTCTTCCCCCTATGGCTACACCTTC.

V usage is TRBV5-1 and J usage is TRBJ1-4, with a weak D call TRBD1 (6 bases). The CDR3 is 15 residues long. Germline V CDR1 and CDR2: SGHRS, YFSETQ. V was cut by 0 bases and J by 11 bases, with 17 bases left in between. CDR3 sequence (DNA): TGCGCCAGCAGCTTGGAGTCAGGGGACGGAGAGAAACTGTTTTTT. Translating gives CASSLESGDGEKLFF.

The V call is TRBV24-1, the J call TRBJ1-1; 8 bases align to TRBD1. Germline V gene sequence: CDR1 KGHDR, CDR2 SFDVKD. This CDR3 is 12 amino acids long. J lost 10 bases, V lost 4 bases, and 4 bases had no gene match. The CDR3 DNA reads TGTGCCACCAGTGAATACGGACAGGGAGCTTTCTTT. Translation gives CATSEYGQGAFF.

Points on this clone: Other DNA variants within this sample encode the same CDR3. This chain connects TRBV5-1 to TRBJ2-3, with 8 bases lining up with TRBD1. Losses at the gene ends were 4 bases for V and 1 base for J; bases not matched to a gene: 2. This CDR3 is 14 amino acids long. Germline V gene lookup returns CDR1 SGHRS and CDR2 YFSETQ. The CDR3 spells CASSPGQGTDTQYF. The DNA for the CDR3 is TGCGCCAGCAGCCCGGGACAGGGCACAGATACGCAGTATTTT.

The gene calls are TRBV5-4 and TRBJ2-1, with 7 positions matching TRBD1. J was trimmed by 0 bases and V by 0 bases; bases with no gene match: 9. Germline CDR1 and CDR2: SGHNT and YYREEE (reference sequence). The CDR3 totals 18 residues. The CDR3 region is CASSLGGRSGGSYNEQFF. The DNA for the CDR3 is TGTGCCAGCAGCTTGGGGGGCCGTTCAGGGGGCTCCTACAATGAGCAGTTCTTC.